Listed here are 29 T cell receptor beta chains from one sample, sequenced in a study of T cells in Graves' hyperthyroidism and ophthalmopathy. Amplification yielded TCR beta CDR3 regions, with RNA transcripts as the source. HTBI primers were the set used in a first-round RT-PCR of the TCR CDR3. TCRdb re-called the multiplex PCR reads through MiXCR, storing one row per CDR3 protein. The repertoire includes hundreds of thousands of distinct CDR3 sequences, about 38% of them detected once, and approximately 8.7% sits in the top ten. The sequencing input was blood. The receptors originated from a man aged 18-30 years with Graves' hyperthyroidism.

Of note for this clonotype: A much larger clone differs from this one at a single base, so this may be a read error. This chain links TRBV10-3 with TRBJ2-5; TRBD1 might be the D (6 bases). CDR1 is ENHRY and CDR2 is SYGVKD in the germline V gene. This CDR3 contains 15 residues. Here the CDR3 reads CAVSERDTQGETQYF. The CDR3 DNA is TGTGCCGTCAGTGAAAGGGACACCCAAGGGGAGACCCAGTACTTC.

The rearrangement uses TRBV7-8 and TRBJ1-5; TRBD1 aligns across 12 bases. V lost 6 bases, J lost 7 bases, and 7 bases stayed unmatched. The CDR3 has 15 amino acids. Germline values: CDR1 SGHVS, CDR2 FQNEAQ. CDR3 sequence reads: CASRLGTGGSQPQHF. The CDR3 nucleotides are TGTGCCAGCAGGTTGGGGACAGGGGGCAGCCAGCCCCAGCATTTT.

The chain joins TRBV6-6 to TRBJ1-6, with TRBD1 as a possible D gene (5 bases). The V and J ends lost 6 bases and 8 bases respectively, with 14 bases between them. CDR3 length: 14 amino acids. The germline V gene encodes CDR1 MNHNY and CDR2 SVGAGI (reference sequence). CDR3 in amino acids: CASRPDSGHSPLHF. DNA of the CDR3: TGTGCCAGCAGACCAGACAGCGGGCATTCACCCCTCCACTTT.

This clonotype was detected ten times or more. The chain is built from TRBV19 and TRBJ1-5; TRBD1 aligns across 7 bases. There are 15 residues in the CDR3. Germline V gives CDR1 LNHDA, CDR2 SQIVND (reference sequence). Trimming took 8 bases from V and 2 from J; bases not matched to a gene: 9. The CDR3 loop is CASYNSGTGNQPQHF. Written as DNA, the CDR3 is TGTGCCAGTTATAACTCCGGGACAGGCAATCAGCCCCAGCATTTT.

V usage is TRBV9 and J usage is TRBJ2-7; the D is unclear. CDR1 is SGDLS, CDR2 YYNGEE, per germline. V was cut by 4 bases and J by 3 bases, with 17 bases left in between. CDR3 length equals 15 residues. The CDR3: CASSQNPLGNYEQYF. Here the CDR3 DNA reads TGTGCCAGCAGCCAAAACCCTTTGGGCAACTACGAGCAGTACTTC.

There are a few counts of this clonotype. The V gene is TRBV6-6, the J gene TRBJ2-3; D not resolved. Per the germline V gene, CDR1 is MNHNY and CDR2 is SVGAGI (reference sequence). V lost 2 bases and J 3 bases, leaving 3 bases between the germline ends. The CDR3 totals 12 residues. The CDR3 loop reads CASSYRTDTQYF. The DNA for the CDR3 is TGTGCCAGCAGTTACAGGACAGATACGCAGTATTTT.

CDR3 coding DNA: TGTGCCAGCAGTGAATTAGATCGTCTGGATACGCAGTATTTT. Amino acids: CASSELDRLDTQYF. The rearrangement links TRBV25-1 to TRBJ2-3; unclear D gene. The germline gives CDR1 MGHDK, CDR2 SYGVNS. With 1 base removed from V and 6 bases from J, the gap between germline ends came to 11 bases. The CDR3 is made up of 14 amino acids.

The V and J genes are TRBV7-9 and TRBJ1-1, with a weak D call TRBD1 (5 bases). Germline V gives CDR1 SEHNR, CDR2 FQNEAQ (reference sequence). The CDR3 extends over 17 amino acids. V dropped 1 base and J dropped 1 base, with 16 bases sitting between them. CDR3 coding DNA: TGTGCCAGCAGCTTAGGGCTGATTGCCAGGGAGAACACTGAAGCTTTCTTT. It codes for CASSLGLIARENTEAFF. Full variable domain (remainder filled in from reference TRBV7-9 and TRBJ1-1): DTGVSQNPRHKITKRGQNVTFRCDPISEHNRLYWYRQTLGQGPEFLTYFQNEAQLEKSRLLSDRFSAERPKGSFSTLEIQRTEQGDSAMYLCASSLGLIARENTEAFFGQGTRLTVV.

This rearrangement joins TRBV11-1 to TRBJ2-7; D possibly corresponds to TRBD1 (6 bases). CDR1 and CDR2 from the germline V gene are SGHAT and FQDESV (reference sequence). The CDR3 sequence is 15 residues long. Trimming stripped 4 bases from V and 2 bases from J, with 15 bases between. The DNA for the CDR3 is TGTGCCAGCAGCTCCACCGGACAGCCTGCCTACGAGCAGTACTTC. Translating gives CASSSTGQPAYEQYF. Looking up the rest from reference TRBV11-1 and TRBJ2-7 gives the full variable domain: EAEVAQSPRYKITEKSQAVAFWCDPISGHATLYWYRQILGQGPELLVQFQDESVVDDSQLPKDRFSAERLKGVDSTLKIQPAELGDSAMYLCASSSTGQPAYEQYFGPGTRLTVT.

This clonotype was detected once. The chain has TRBV15 and TRBJ2-1; 7 nucleotides agree with TRBD2. Germline V lookup: CDR1 LNHNV, CDR2 YYDKDF (reference sequence). The CDR3 is 14 residues long. V lost 3 bases to trimming and J lost 4 bases; unmatched junction nucleotides: 3. This CDR3 is CATSSRREYNEQFF. The DNA of the CDR3 is TGTGCCACCAGCAGTCGGCGGGAGTACAATGAGCAGTTCTTC.

This chain connects TRBV7-9 to TRBJ2-7; D is undetermined. There are 15 residues in the CDR3. Looked up from germline, CDR1 is SEHNR and CDR2 is FQNEAQ (reference sequence). V lost 5 bases, J lost 1 base, and 15 bases lay in between. CDR3 nucleotide sequence: TGTGCCAGCAGCCCGGTACAGTTTGGGTCCTACGAGCAGTACTTC. Translated: CASSPVQFGSYEQYF. Supplemented by reference TRBV7-9 and TRBJ2-7, the full variable domain reads DTGVSQNPRHKITKRGQNVTFRCDPISEHNRLYWYRQTLGQGPEFLTYFQNEAQLEKSRLLSDRFSAERPKGSFSTLEIQRTEQGDSAMYLCASSPVQFGSYEQYFGPGTRLTVT.

Only a few counts were recorded for this clonotype. V gene TRBV27 combines with J gene TRBJ1-6; D perhaps matches TRBD1 (5 bases). CDR3 length: 12 amino acids. V was pared by 6 bases and J by 11 bases, with 11 bases between. Germline loops: CDR1 MNHEY, CDR2 SMNVEV (reference sequence). CDR3 in amino acids: CASSDVGPPLHF. The CDR3 DNA is TGTGCCAGCAGCGATGTGGGGCCACCCCTCCACTTT.

This chain connects TRBV24-1 to TRBJ2-6, with 9 nucleotides matching TRBD1. The ends lost 7 bases at V and 0 bases at J; junction bases unmatched: 9. Per germline, CDR1 KGHDR and CDR2 SFDVKD. The CDR3 consists of 18 residues. CDR3: CATSRRTGALSGANVLTF. As DNA, the CDR3 is TGTGCCACCAGCCGACGGACAGGGGCCCTCTCTGGGGCCAACGTCCTGACTTTC.

The chain employs TRBV29-1 and TRBJ1-4; D remains ambiguous. The ends were cut back, 1 base at V and 4 bases at J, with 7 bases in the middle. The CDR3 length is 13 residues. Germline loops: CDR1 SQVTM, CDR2 ANQGSEA. The CDR3, as DNA: TGCAGCGTTGAAGGGCGGATTAATGAAAAACTGTTTTTT. It is translated as CSVEGRINEKLFF. Full variable domain (rest looked up from reference TRBV29-1 and TRBJ1-4): SAVISQKPSRDICQRGTSLTIQCQVDSQVTMMFWYRQQPGQSLTLIATANQGSEATYESGFVIDKFPISRPNLTFSTLTVSNMSPEDSSIYLCSVEGRINEKLFFGSGTQLSVL.

Comment on this clonotype: This could be a read error, since a much larger clone is one nucleotide away. The rearrangement uses TRBV7-3 and TRBJ2-7; D perhaps matches TRBD1 (8 bases). The CDR3 has 15 amino acids. CDR1 and CDR2 (germline): SGHTA, FQGTGA. V was pared by 5 bases and J by 2 bases, with 16 bases between. CDR3 DNA: TGTGCCAGCAGCATCACAGGGGGGGTGACCTACGAGCAGTACTTC. This codes for CASSITGGVTYEQYF.

This clonotype was found many times. The V call is TRBV10-2, the J call TRBJ1-6; D is undetermined. The CDR3 runs 15 residues. Trimming removed 0 bases at V and 7 bases at J, with 10 bases between. Germline CDR1 WSHSY, CDR2 SAAADI. The CDR3 region has the DNA TGCGCCAGCAGTGAGTCTGGGGTGGCCAATTCACCCCTCCACTTT. It codes for CASSESGVANSPLHF.

CDR3 coding DNA: TGTGCCAGCAGCCCGTCCCATCGGACGGTGAACACTGAAGCTTTCTTT. Its protein is CASSPSHRTVNTEAFF. The chain is built from TRBV5-5 and TRBJ1-1; no firm D call. There are 16 residues in the CDR3. Looked up from germline, CDR1 is SGHKS and CDR2 is YYEKEE (reference sequence). V lost 4 bases to trimming and J lost 0 bases, with 16 bases between them. Full variable domain (missing parts from reference TRBV5-5 and TRBJ1-1): DAGVTQSPTHLIKTRGQQVTLRCSPISGHKSVSWYQQVLGQGPQFIFQYYEKEERGRGNFPDRFSARQFPNYSSELNVNALLLGDSALYLCASSPSHRTVNTEAFFGQGTRLTVV.

This clonotype was seen a few times. The rearrangement links TRBV7-9 to TRBJ1-1; D uncertain. The germline V and J ends were trimmed by 3 bases and 6 bases, with 14 bases remaining between them. Germline-derived CDR1 and CDR2 are SEHNR and FQNEAQ (reference sequence). The CDR3 spans 14 residues. The CDR3 bases are TGTGCCAGCAGCTTGCACAGCATTTTGGCTGAAGCTTTCTTT. It codes for CASSLHSILAEAFF.

This clonotype appeared a single time. One end of the junction is discordant with germline, which a read error may explain. The rearrangement joins TRBV11-3 to TRBJ2-5; D is unclear. CDR1 and CDR2 from the germline V gene are SGHNT and YENEEA. This CDR3 has 8 amino acids. The CDR3: CASSTRYF. The CDR3 coding sequence is TGTGCCAGCAGCACCCGGTACTTC.

Details on this clonotype: This may arise from a read error, as a much more abundant clone is one base away. This chain joins TRBV5-6 and TRBJ2-5, with 9 bases identical to TRBD1. Germline V CDR1 and CDR2: SGHDT, YYEEEE. There are 14 residues in the CDR3. The V and J ends lost 4 bases and 7 bases, in that order; junction bases with no gene match: 8. The DNA for the CDR3 is TGTGCCAGCAGCCTGGGGACAGGGCTAGGGACCCAGTACTTC. This codes for CASSLGTGLGTQYF.

The rearrangement links TRBV29-1 to TRBJ2-7; possibly TRBD1 for D (8 bases). The J call is in doubt because the DNA end fits TRBJ2-1 better. This CDR3 region has 13 residues. Per germline, CDR1 SQVTM and CDR2 ANQGSEA. CDR3 sequence reads: CSVGTGGGNEQFF. The DNA of the CDR3 is TGCAGCGTTGGAACAGGGGGGGGCAATGAGCAGTTCTTC.

The genes are TRBV7-3 and TRBJ2-2, with D unresolved. The CDR3 consists of 14 residues. Germline V gene data show CDR1 as SGHTA and CDR2 as FQGTGA. V gave up 1 base and J gave up 4 bases, with 7 bases separating them. The CDR3: CASSLNPSTGELFF. CDR3 coding DNA: TGTGCCAGCAGCTTAAATCCTAGCACCGGGGAGCTGTTTTTT.

The chain recombines TRBV20-1 with TRBJ1-5, with a weak D call TRBD1 (6 bases). Germline V gene sequence: CDR1 DFQATT, CDR2 SNEGSKA (reference sequence). This CDR3 comprises 15 residues. V lost 0 bases and J lost 1, with 10 bases in between. The CDR3 nucleotides read TGCAGTGCTAGAGAGGGGGCGGTAAGCAATCAGCCCCAGCATTTT. It encodes CSAREGAVSNQPQHF.

V usage is TRBV5-1 and J usage is TRBJ2-7; D gene uncertain. CDR1 and CDR2 (germline): SGHRS, YFSETQ. Trimming left V 0 bases short and J 3 bases short, with 13 bases between. The CDR3 covers 15 residues. This chain's CDR3 is CASSLAAKGSYEQYF. CDR3 coding DNA: TGCGCCAGCAGCTTGGCCGCCAAGGGCAGCTACGAGCAGTACTTC.

This clonotype was seen at least ten times. The chain uses TRBV29-1 and TRBJ2-7, with TRBD1 matching 7 bases. CDR1 is SQVTM and CDR2 is ANQGSEA in the germline V gene. This CDR3 spans 13 amino acids. Germline trimming cut 3 bases from V and 5 bases from J; bases unmatched to any gene: 7. Here the CDR3 DNA reads TGCAGCGTTGACCAGACAGGGAAACACGAGCAGTACTTC. As protein: CSVDQTGKHEQYF.

V and J are TRBV27 and TRBJ2-5, with 10 nucleotides matching TRBD2. V dropped 5 bases and J dropped 5; count of bases not matched to a gene: 8. Germline-derived CDR1 and CDR2 are MNHEY and SMNVEV (reference sequence). CDR3 length: 15 amino acids. In DNA, the CDR3 is TGTGCCAGCAGTAGGCTTACTAGCGGGGCTGAGACCCAGTACTTC. Translated, it gives CASSRLTSGAETQYF.

This clonotype was counted a few times. The chain combines TRBV5-1 with TRBJ2-7, with TRBD1 matching over 7 bases. The junction had 10 bases not matched to a gene; V was cut back by 0 bases and J by 10 bases. Germline loops: CDR1 SGHRS, CDR2 YFSETQ. The CDR3 is 14 residues long. CDR3 bases: TGCGCCAGCAGCTTGGCCGGCTGGGGGACAGATCAGTACTTC. Its translation: CASSLAGWGTDQYF.

This clonotype has a count of ten or more. The chain links TRBV6-5 to TRBJ1-2; maybe TRBD1 (5 bases). Looked up from germline, CDR1 is MNHEY and CDR2 is SVGAGI. The V end lost 10 bases, the J end lost 4 bases, and 16 bases lay between the germline ends. CDR3 size: 13 residues. The CDR3 DNA reads TGTGCCACCTCTGGGGCAGGGTTCTATGGCTACACCTTC. It yields the protein CATSGAGFYGYTF.

Regarding this clonotype: This may arise from a read error, as a much more abundant clone is one base away. CDR3: CASTRQIQEAQYF. The CDR3 region has the DNA TGTGCCAGCACCCGACAGATCCAAGAGGCCCAGTACTTC. The chain couples TRBV7-2 to TRBJ2-5; weak D call: TRBD1 (5 bases). The CDR3 runs 13 residues. Germline lookup yields CDR1 SGHTA and CDR2 FQGNSA. Based on the CDR3 plus reference TRBV7-2 and TRBJ2-5, the full variable domain is GAGVSQSPSNKVTEKGKDVELRCDPISGHTALYWYRQSLGQGLEFLIYFQGNSAPDKSGLPSDRFSAERTGGSVSTLTIQRTQQEDSAVYLCASTRQIQEAQYFGPGTRLLVL.